This TCR beta chain was recorded in a study of shared clonotypes between healthy human individuals (dated by TCRdb to 2019 to 2021). For the study in its entirety: A few men and two women, aged 18 to 49 years, made up the cohort. For each donor, CD4 naive and CD4 memory were each run on three plates, CD8 naive on two plates, and CD8 memory on one plate. The study deeply sequenced blood TCR repertoires of five healthy adults to estimate repertoire size and the extent of clonotype sharing between individuals. Libraries were prepared and TCR repertoires were sequenced by different laboratories using diverse techniques, in order to increase sequencing depth and limit assay-specific biases. Between about 0.8 and 9 billion PBMCs per donor were obtained by leukapheresis.

Using the deep immunoSEQ assay, TCR CDR3 regions were amplified from genomic DNA by multiplex PCR. Extracted genomic DNA from each cell subset was spread evenly across all wells of several immunoSEQ 96-well plates, with each plate serving as a replicate. For sorted subsets, approximately 210 ng genomic DNA, equal to some 30,000 T cell genomes, was loaded into each replicate PCR. Purified libraries were quantified with a Qubit 3.0 fluorometer, sized on a Bioanalyzer 2100, and re-quantified with the KAPA Library Quantification kit. Every immunoSEQ 96-well plate was sequenced on a separate single-read 150-cycle Illumina NextSeq 550 flow cell. Processing in the source paper ran as follows. Because only junctional sequences without quality scores were contained in the immunoSEQ output, filtering matching that applied to full-length reads could not be performed. To assign V/J genes and CDR3, sequences were annotated against IMGT germline references using PyIR, a Python wrapper for IgBLAST v1.9. Reads were filtered out if the reads had weak V/J assignments (E-value above 1e-6), no CDR3, stop codons, out-of-frame junctions, or ambiguous translated residues. A V3J clonotype was defined by an identical inferred V gene, J gene, and CDR3 amino acid sequence. To compute the percentage overlap between repertoires, the number of shared unique clonotypes was divided by the size of the smaller repertoire. Repertoire richness was assessed with RTK rarefaction, the Chao1 estimator, and Recon v2.1 estimates of unobserved clonotypes. Generation probabilities for all TCRbeta clonotypes obtained by the gDNA method from several donors were computed using OLGA. Held by TCRdb, this immuneACCESS table contains in-frame sequences only and omits some clones. Under half of the omission traces to an unresolved V gene where checked; the cause of the rest is unknown. That table supplies the V and J calls and clone size; D and trimming were determined from the DNA. The sample contains over a million clones, around 78% of them found a single time. The top ten clonotypes cover around 0.6% of the sample.

Comment on this clone: What antigen it recognizes has not been identified. Base qualities are not provided; no much larger clone lies one nucleotide away.

The donors were healthy, HIV-negative adults with no recently reported acute infections or vaccinations. Every donor was a Caucasian adult residing in Nashville, Tennessee, USA. CD4+ T cells were enriched through magnetic negative selection, after which naive cells were positively selected on CD45RA and the remaining negative fraction served as the memory subset. After blood collection by leukapheresis, PBMCs were isolated using Ficoll-Histopaque density gradient centrifugation and then cryopreserved in the vapor phase of liquid nitrogen. Purity and quantity of every magnetically sorted T cell population were checked by analytical flow cytometry. Genomic DNA was isolated from each sorted fraction and quantified by UV absorbance on a Nanodrop 2000c. The paper's findings and limits, for the study overall: Estimated clonotype richness was generally larger for naive than for memory subsets. Pairwise subsampling indicated that sequencing depth was expected to affect the degree of clonotype sharing among donors. Even with the large sequencing depth, rarefaction of the sorted-subset datasets indicated that sequencing was incomplete. Higher generation probabilities were observed for clonotypes shared by all four sorted-subset donors than for non-shared clonotypes. The small number of donors limited the genetic and exposure-history diversity represented. Approximately 4.8% of naive CD4, 3.5% of naive CD8, 2.3% of memory CD4, and roughly 0.4% of memory CD8 clonotypes were shared across several donors. Sampling was limited to blood, and TCR repertoires in tissue likely differ from TCR repertoires in blood.

The TCR comes from a man between 18 and 35 years old in good health. Some clones in this sample may be carry-over from other donors' samples. Sequenced sample: memory CD4+ T cells from PBMCs. The sample's cell subset or site, from its label and the paper: CD45RA-negative fraction.

The CDR3 region has the sequence CASSAQQGPNQPQHF. In nucleotide form, the sequence is TGTGCCAGCAGTGCCCAACAGGGACCTAATCAGCCCCAGCATTTT. The chain couples TRBV2 to TRBJ1-5, with TRBD1 perhaps the D gene, on 6 matching bases. The CDR3 measures 15 amino acids from cysteine to phenylalanine. The sequence is cut down to CDR3 DNA, 45 bases in frame from base 1. Based on the germline V gene, the CDR1 and CDR2 sequences are SNHLY and FYNNEI. V lost 4 bases and J lost 4 bases; the stretch between them is 14 bases long.